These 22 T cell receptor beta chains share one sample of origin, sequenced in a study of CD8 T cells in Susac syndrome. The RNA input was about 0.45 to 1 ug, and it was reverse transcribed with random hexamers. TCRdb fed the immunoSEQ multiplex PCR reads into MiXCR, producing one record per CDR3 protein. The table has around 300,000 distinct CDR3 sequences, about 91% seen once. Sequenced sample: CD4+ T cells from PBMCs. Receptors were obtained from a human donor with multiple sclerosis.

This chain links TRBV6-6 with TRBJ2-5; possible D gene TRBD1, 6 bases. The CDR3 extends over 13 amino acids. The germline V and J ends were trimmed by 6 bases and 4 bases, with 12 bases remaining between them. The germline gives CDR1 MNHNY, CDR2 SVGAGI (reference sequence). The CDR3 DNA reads TGTGCCAGCAGGTTCGACAGGTTAGAGACCCAGTACTTC. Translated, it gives CASRFDRLETQYF.

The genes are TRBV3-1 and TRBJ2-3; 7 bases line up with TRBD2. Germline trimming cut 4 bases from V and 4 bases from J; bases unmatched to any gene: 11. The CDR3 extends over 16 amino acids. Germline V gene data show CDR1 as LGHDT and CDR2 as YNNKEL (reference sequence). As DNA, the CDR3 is TGTGCCAGCAGCCCATCCTACGGAGGGAGGGCAGATACGCAGTATTTT. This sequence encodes CASSPSYGGRADTQYF.

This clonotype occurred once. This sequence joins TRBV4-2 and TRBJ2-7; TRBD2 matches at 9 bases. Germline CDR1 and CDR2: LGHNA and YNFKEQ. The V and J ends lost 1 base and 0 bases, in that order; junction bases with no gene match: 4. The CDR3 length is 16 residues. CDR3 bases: TGTGCCAGCAGCCAAGCTAGCGGGAAACTCTCCTACGAGCAGTACTTC. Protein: CASSQASGKLSYEQYF.

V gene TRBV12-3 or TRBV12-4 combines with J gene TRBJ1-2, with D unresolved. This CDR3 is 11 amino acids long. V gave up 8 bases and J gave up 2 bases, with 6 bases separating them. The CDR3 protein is CASGINYGYTF. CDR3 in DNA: TGTGCCAGCGGCATCAACTATGGCTACACCTTC.

The CDR3 nucleotides read TGTGCCAGCAGAAACGGTGGCTCGGCTGGGTACGAGCAGTACTTC. Translation: CASRNGGSAGYEQYF. The genes are TRBV27 and TRBJ2-7; no clear D gene. In germline, CDR1 is MNHEY, CDR2 SMNVEV (reference sequence). The CDR3 runs to 15 residues. The ends were cut back, 6 bases at V and 4 bases at J, with 19 bases in the middle.

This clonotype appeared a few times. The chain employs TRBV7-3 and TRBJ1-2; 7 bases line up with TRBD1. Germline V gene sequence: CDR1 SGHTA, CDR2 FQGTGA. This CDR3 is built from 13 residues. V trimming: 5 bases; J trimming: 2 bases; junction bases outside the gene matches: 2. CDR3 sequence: CASSQQGNYGYTF. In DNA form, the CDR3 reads TGTGCCAGCAGCCAACAGGGGAACTATGGCTACACCTTC.

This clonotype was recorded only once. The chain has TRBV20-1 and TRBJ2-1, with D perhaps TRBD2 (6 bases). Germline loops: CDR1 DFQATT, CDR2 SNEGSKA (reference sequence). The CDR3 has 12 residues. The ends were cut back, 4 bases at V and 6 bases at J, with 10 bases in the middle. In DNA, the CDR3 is TGCAGTGCTACGGAGGGACTCAATGAGCAGTTCTTC. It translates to CSATEGLNEQFF.

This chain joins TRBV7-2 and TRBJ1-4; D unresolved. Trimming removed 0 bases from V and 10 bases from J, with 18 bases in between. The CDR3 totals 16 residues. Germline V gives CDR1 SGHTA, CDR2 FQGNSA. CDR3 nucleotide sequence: TGTGCCAGCAGCTTAGCGGGCCAGGCCGCGGGAGGAAAACTGTTTTTT. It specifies CASSLAGQAAGGKLFF.

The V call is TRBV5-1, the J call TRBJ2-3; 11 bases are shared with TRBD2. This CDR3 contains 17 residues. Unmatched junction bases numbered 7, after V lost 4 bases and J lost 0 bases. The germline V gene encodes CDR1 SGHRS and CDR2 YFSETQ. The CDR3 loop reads CASSRLLAGGSTDTQYF. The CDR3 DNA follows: TGCGCCAGCAGCCGCCTTCTAGCGGGGGGCAGCACAGATACGCAGTATTTT.

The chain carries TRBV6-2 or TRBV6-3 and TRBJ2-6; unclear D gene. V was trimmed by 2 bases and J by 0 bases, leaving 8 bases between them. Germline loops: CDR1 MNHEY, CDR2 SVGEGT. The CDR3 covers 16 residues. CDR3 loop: CASSYGESSGANVLTF. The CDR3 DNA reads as TGTGCCAGCAGTTACGGGGAAAGCTCTGGGGCCAACGTCCTGACTTTC.

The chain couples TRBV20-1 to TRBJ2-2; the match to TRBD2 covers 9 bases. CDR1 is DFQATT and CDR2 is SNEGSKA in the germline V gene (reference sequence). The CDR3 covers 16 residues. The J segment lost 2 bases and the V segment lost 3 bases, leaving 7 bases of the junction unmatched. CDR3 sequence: CSASVAGALNTGELFF. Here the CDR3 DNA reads TGCAGTGCTAGTGTAGCGGGAGCCCTTAACACCGGGGAGCTGTTTTTT.

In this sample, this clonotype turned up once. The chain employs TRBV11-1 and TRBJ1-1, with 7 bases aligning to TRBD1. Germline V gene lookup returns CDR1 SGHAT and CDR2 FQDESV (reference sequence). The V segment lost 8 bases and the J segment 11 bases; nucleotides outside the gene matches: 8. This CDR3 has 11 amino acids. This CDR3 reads CASQGQRGAFF. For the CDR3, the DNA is TGTGCCAGCCAGGGACAGAGGGGTGCTTTCTTT.

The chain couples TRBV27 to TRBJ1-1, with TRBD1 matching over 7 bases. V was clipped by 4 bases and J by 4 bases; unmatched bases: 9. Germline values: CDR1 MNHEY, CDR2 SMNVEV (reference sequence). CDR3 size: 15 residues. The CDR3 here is CASSSDWTGPTEAFF. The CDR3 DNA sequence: TGTGCCAGCAGTTCCGATTGGACAGGTCCCACTGAAGCTTTCTTT.

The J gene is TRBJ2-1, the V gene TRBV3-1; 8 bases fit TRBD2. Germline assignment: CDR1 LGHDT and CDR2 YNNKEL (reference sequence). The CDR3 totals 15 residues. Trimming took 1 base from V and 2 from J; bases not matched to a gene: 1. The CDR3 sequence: CASSQGRGAYNEQFF. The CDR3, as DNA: TGTGCCAGCAGCCAAGGGCGGGGGGCCTACAATGAGCAGTTCTTC.

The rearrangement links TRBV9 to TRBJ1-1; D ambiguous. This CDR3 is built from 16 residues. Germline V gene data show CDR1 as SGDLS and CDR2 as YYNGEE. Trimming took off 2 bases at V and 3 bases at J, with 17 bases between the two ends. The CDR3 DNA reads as TGTGCCAGCAGCGTTCTACCGGCTCTGGCGGACACTGAAGCTTTCTTT. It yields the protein CASSVLPALADTEAFF.

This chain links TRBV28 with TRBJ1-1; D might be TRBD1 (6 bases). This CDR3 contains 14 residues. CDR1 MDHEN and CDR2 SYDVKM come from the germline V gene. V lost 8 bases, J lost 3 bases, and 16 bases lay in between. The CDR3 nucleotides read TGTGCCAGCGGCCCGGGACAAAGGCACACTGAAGCTTTCTTT. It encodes CASGPGQRHTEAFF.

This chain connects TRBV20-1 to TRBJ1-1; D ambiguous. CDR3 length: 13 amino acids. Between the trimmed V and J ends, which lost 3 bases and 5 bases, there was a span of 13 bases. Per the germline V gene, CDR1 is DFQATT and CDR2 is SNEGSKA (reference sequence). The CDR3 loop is CSASVPGNTEAFF. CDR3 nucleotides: TGCAGTGCTAGCGTCCCGGGGAATACTGAAGCTTTCTTT.

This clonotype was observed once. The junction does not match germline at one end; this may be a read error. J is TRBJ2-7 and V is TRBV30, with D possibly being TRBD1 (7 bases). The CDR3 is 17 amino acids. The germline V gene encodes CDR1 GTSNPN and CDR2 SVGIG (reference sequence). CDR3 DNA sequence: TGTGCCTGGAGTCCACGGAGGGGGCCCCTGATCGCCTACGAGCAGCACTTC. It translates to CAWSPRRGPLIAYEQHF.

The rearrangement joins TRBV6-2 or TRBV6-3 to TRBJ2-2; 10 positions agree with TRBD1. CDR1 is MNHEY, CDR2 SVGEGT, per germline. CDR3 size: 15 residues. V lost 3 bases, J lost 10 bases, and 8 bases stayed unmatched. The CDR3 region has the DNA TGTGCCAGCAGTTATCAGGGACAGGGGACAGAGGAGCTGTTTTTT. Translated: CASSYQGQGTEELFF.

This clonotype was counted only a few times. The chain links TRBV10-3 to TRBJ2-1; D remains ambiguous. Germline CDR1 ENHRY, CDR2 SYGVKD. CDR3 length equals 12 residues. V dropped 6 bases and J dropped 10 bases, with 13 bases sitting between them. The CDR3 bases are TGTGCCATCAGCCTCGTTGGTTACGAGCAGTTCTTC. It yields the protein CAISLVGYEQFF.

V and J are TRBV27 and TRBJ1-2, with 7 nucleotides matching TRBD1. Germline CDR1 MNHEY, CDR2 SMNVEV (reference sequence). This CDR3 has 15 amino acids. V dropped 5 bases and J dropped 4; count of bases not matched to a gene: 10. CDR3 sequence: CASSPRTGEPYGYTF. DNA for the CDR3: TGTGCCAGCAGTCCTCGTACAGGGGAACCCTATGGCTACACCTTC.

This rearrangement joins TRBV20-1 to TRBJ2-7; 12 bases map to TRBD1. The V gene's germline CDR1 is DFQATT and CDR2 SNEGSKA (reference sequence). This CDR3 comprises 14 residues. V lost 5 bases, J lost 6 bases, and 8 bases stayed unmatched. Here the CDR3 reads CSALPGTGGLEQYF. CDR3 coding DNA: TGCAGTGCTCTCCCCGGGACAGGGGGCCTCGAGCAGTACTTC.